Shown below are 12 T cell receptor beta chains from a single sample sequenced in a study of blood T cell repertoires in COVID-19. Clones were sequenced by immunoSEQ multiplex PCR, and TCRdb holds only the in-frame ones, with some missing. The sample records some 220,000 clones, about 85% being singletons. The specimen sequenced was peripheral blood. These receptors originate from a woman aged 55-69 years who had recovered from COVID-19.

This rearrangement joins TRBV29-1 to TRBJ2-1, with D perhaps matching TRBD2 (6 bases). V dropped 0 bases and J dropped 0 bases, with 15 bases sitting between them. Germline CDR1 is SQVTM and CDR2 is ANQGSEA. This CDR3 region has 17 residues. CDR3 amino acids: CSVEDLYRGGSYNEQFF. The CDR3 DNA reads TGCAGCGTTGAAGATCTTTACCGGGGAGGCTCCTACAATGAGCAGTTCTTC.

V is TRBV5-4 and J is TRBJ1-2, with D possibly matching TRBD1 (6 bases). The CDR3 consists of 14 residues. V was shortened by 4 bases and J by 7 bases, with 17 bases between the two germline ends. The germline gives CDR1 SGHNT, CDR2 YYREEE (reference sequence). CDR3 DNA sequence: TGTGCCAGCAGCCATGGACAGTTAGCGGGTGGCTACACCTTC. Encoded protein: CASSHGQLAGGYTF.

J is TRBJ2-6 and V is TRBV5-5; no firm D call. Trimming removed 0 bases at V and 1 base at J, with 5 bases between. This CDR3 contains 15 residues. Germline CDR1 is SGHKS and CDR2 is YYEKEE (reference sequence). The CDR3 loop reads CASSLDLSGANVLTF. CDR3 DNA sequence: TGTGCCAGCAGCTTGGACTTATCTGGGGCCAACGTCCTGACTTTC.

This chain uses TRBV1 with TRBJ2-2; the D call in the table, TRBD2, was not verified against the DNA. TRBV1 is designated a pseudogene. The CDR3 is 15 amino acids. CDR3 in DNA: TGCACCAGCAGCGTGGAGACGAGGAACACCGGGGAGCTGTTTTTT. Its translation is CTSSVETRNTGELFF.

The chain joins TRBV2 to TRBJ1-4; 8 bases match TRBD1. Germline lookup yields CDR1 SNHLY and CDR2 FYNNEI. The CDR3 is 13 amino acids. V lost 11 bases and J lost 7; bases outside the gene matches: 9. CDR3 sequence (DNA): TGTGCCGGATCCCCGACAGGGGTTGAAAAACTGTTTTTT. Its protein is CAGSPTGVEKLFF.

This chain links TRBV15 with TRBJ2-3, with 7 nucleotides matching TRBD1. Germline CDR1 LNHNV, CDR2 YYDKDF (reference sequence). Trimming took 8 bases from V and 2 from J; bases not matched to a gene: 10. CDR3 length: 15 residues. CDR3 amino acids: CATGLAGGYTDTQYF. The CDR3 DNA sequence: TGTGCCACCGGGCTGGCAGGGGGATACACAGATACGCAGTATTTT.

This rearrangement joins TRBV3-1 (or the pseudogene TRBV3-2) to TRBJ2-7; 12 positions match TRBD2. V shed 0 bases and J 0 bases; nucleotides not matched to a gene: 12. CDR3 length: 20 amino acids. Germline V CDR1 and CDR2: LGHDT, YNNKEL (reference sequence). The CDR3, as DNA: TGTGCCAGCAGCCAAGATTCGGGGACTAGCGGGTTCTGGAACTCCTACGAGCAGTACTTC. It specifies CASSQDSGTSGFWNSYEQYF.

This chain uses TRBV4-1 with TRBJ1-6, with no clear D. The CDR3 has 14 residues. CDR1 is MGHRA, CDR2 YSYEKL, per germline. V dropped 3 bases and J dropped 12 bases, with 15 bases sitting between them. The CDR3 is CASSQRAGLRPLHF. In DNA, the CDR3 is TGCGCCAGCAGCCAGAGGGCAGGTCTCCGACCCCTCCACTTT.

This CDR3 reads CASSPGQGYYEQYF. The DNA for the CDR3 is TGTGCCAGCTCACCGGGACAGGGTTACTACGAGCAGTACTTC. V gene TRBV18 combines with J gene TRBJ2-7, with TRBD1 matching over 9 bases. V trimming: 3 bases; J trimming: 3 bases; junction bases outside the gene matches: 3. The CDR3 runs 14 residues. The germline CDR1 and CDR2 sequences are KGHSH and LQKENI.

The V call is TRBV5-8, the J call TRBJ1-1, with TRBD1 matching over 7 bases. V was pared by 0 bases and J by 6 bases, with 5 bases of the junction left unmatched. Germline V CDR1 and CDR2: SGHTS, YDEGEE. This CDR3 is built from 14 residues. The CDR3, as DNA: TGTGCCAGCAGCTTGGGAGACAGGGAAGCTGAAGCTTTCTTT. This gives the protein CASSLGDREAEAFF.

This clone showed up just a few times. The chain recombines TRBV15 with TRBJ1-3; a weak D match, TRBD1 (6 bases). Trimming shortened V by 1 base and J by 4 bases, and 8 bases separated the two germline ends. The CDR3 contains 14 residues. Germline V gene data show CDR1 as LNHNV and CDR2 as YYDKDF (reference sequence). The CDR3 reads CATSRGTGGNTIYF. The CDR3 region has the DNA TGTGCCACCAGCAGAGGCACAGGGGGAAACACCATATATTTT.

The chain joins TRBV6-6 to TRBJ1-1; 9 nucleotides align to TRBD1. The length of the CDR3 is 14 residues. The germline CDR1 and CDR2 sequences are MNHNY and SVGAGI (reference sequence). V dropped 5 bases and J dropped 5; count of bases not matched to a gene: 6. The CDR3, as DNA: TGTGCCAGCAGTCCGGACAGGGGAGGTACTGAAGCTTTCTTT. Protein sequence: CASSPDRGGTEAFF.